This T cell receptor (beta chain) was identified in a study of regulatory T cells in long-lasting Graves disease. Construction of TCR beta libraries relied on iRepertoire HTBI primers and on Arm-PCR targeting CDR3 regions. TCRdb called the multiplex PCR reads again in MiXCR, with one record for every CDR3 protein. The sample has about 420,000 distinct CDR3 sequences, 15% to 20% seen once. This clonotype has a count of ten or more. Time point denoted: newly diagnosed GD, antithyroid drugs for less than 3 months. RNA from PBMCs was the source of the TCR library. V lost 5 bases, J lost 4 bases, and 10 bases stayed unmatched. Germline-derived CDR1 and CDR2 are MDHEN and SYDVKM. CDR3 length: 17 amino acids. This same sample was also part of a study on T cells in Graves' hyperthyroidism and ophthalmopathy. That paper notes: Separation of ophthalmopathy from stable hyperthyroidism was achieved by a 13 V-J model.

The sample was peripheral blood mononuclear cells (PBMCs), taken at new diagnosis, from a patient treated with antithyroid drugs. The chain couples TRBV28 to TRBJ2-1, with TRBD2 matching over 11 bases. The TCR sequence derives from a woman under 30 with Graves disease. DNA for the CDR3: TGTGCCAGCAGTCACAGGGGGACTAGCGGAAGATACAATGAGCAGTTCTTC. It codes for CASSHRGTSGRYNEQFF.